Listed below are T cell receptor beta chains from one sample, sequenced in a study of vaccination effects on CD4 cells after COVID-19. Sequenced by immunoSEQ multiplex PCR; TCRdb stores in-frame clones only, minus some. The sample has tens of thousands of clones; 74% are singletons. These TCRs are of unknown antigen specificity. The sequencing used CD4+ T cells from PBMCs cultured with HCoV-229E spike peptides, collected after COVID-19 vaccination. All receptors derive from a human donor who received a COVID-19 vaccine. The CDR3 runs from the conserved cysteine through the conserved F or W. The D gene is left open where the match is weak. A clone size is listed for some rows: how often the clone was seen (once, few, many), or a class if it is expanded.

D: NA; V: TRBV11-2; size: NA; J: TRBJ1-6; CDR3: CASSRSGVNNSPLHF; DNA: TGTGCCAGCAGCCGATCGGGGGTTAATAATTCACCCCTCCACTTT
D: NA; V: TRBV20-1; size: NA; J: TRBJ1-2; CDR3: CSASRGPGYTF; DNA: TGCAGTGCTAGTCGGGGGCCCGGCTACACCTTC
D: NA; V: TRBV19; size: NA; J: TRBJ1-1; CDR3: CASSKWDPAGTEAFF; DNA: TGTGCCAGTAGTAAGTGGGACCCAGCGGGCACTGAAGCTTTCTTT
D: NA; V: TRBV20-1; size: NA; J: TRBJ1-3; CDR3: CSASVGGSGNTIYF; DNA: TGCAGTGCTAGTGTCGGGGGGTCTGGAAACACCATATATTTT
D: NA; V: TRBV28; size: few; J: TRBJ2-2; CDR3: CASSLTARPTDTGELFF; DNA: TGTGCCAGCAGTCTAACAGCGAGGCCTACAGACACCGGGGAGCTGTTTTTT
D: NA; V: TRBV9; size: NA; J: TRBJ2-2; CDR3: CASSVVLDAGELFF; DNA: TGTGCCAGCAGCGTAGTGTTGGATGCCGGGGAGCTGTTTTTT
D: NA; V: TRBV6-5; size: NA; J: TRBJ2-5; CDR3: CASTRGLQETQYF; DNA: TGTGCCAGCACGCGGGGCTTACAAGAGACCCAGTACTTC
D: NA; V: TRBV4-1; size: NA; J: TRBJ1-4; CDR3: CASSLPREKLFF; DNA: TGCGCCAGCAGCCTTCCGCGTGAAAAACTGTTTTTT
D: NA; V: TRBV4-1; size: NA; J: TRBJ1-5; CDR3: CASSKDGGQSNQPQHF; DNA: TGCGCCAGCAGCAAGGACGGGGGACAAAGCAATCAGCCCCAGCATTTT
D: TRBD1; V: TRBV12-5; size: NA; J: TRBJ1-5; CDR3: CASGSGQVLGPQHF; DNA: TGTGCTAGTGGTTCAGGACAGGTCCTTGGGCCCCAGCATTTT
D: TRBD2; V: TRBV18; size: NA; J: TRBJ2-1; CDR3: CASSPRLAGGQNEQFF; DNA: TGTGCCAGCTCACCAAGACTAGCGGGGGGGCAAAATGAGCAGTTCTTC
D: NA; V: TRBV7-3; size: few; J: TRBJ1-6; CDR3: CASSSQGVGSPLHF; DNA: TGTGCCAGCAGCTCTCAGGGTGTAGGGTCACCCCTCCACTTT
D: TRBD2; V: TRBV5-1; size: few; J: TRBJ2-3; CDR3: CASSRLAGGQGDTQYF; DNA: TGCGCCAGCAGCCGACTAGCGGGGGGCCAGGGGGATACGCAGTATTTT
D: NA; V: TRBV6-6; size: NA; J: TRBJ1-1; CDR3: CASSYRDQGPGAEAFF; DNA: TGTGCCAGCAGTTACAGGGACCAGGGGCCCGGAGCTGAAGCTTTCTTT
D: NA; V: TRBV5-1; size: NA; J: TRBJ1-1; CDR3: CASSPTLNTEAFF; DNA: TGCGCCAGCAGCCCGACCCTGAACACTGAAGCTTTCTTT
D: TRBD1; V: TRBV19; size: NA; J: TRBJ1-5; CDR3: CASSVTGGNQPQHF; DNA: TGTGCCAGTAGTGTTACAGGGGGAAATCAGCCCCAGCATTTT
D: NA; V: TRBV7-3; size: NA; J: TRBJ1-1; CDR3: CASSLISALNTEAFF; DNA: TGTGCCAGCAGCTTAATCTCGGCATTGAACACTGAAGCTTTCTTT
D: TRBD2; V: TRBV6-5; size: NA; J: TRBJ2-4; CDR3: CASTKLLAEDIQYF; DNA: TGTGCCAGCACAAAATTACTAGCGGAGGACATTCAGTACTTC
D: NA; V: TRBV29-1; size: NA; J: TRBJ2-3; CDR3: CSVAELDTQYF; DNA: TGCAGCGTTGCAGAGTTGGATACGCAGTATTTT
D: NA; V: TRBV5-4; size: once; J: TRBJ1-1; CDR3: CASSGTQNTEAFF; DNA: TGTGCCAGCAGCGGGACACAGAACACTGAAGCTTTCTTT
D: TRBD1; V: TRBV7-3; size: NA; J: TRBJ1-1; CDR3: CASSLDRGRTEAFF; DNA: TGTGCCAGCAGCCTAGACAGGGGGCGAACTGAAGCTTTCTTT
D: NA; V: TRBV29-1; size: NA; J: TRBJ1-1; CDR3: CSVVRPGGLGTEAFF; DNA: TGCAGCGTCGTCCGGCCGGGGGGGCTGGGCACTGAAGCTTTCTTT
D: NA; V: TRBV9; size: once; J: TRBJ1-1; CDR3: CASNRAGNTEAFF; DNA: TGTGCCAGCAACAGGGCGGGGAACACTGAAGCTTTCTTT
D: NA; V: TRBV24-1; size: NA; J: TRBJ1-2; CDR3: CATSDPDAAEYAGYTF; DNA: TGTGCCACCAGTGACCCTGACGCCGCAGAGTATGCTGGCTACACCTTC
D: TRBD2; V: TRBV4-2; size: NA; J: TRBJ2-3; CDR3: CASSRTSGGATDTQYF; DNA: TGTGCCAGCAGCCGGACTAGCGGGGGGGCCACAGATACGCAGTATTTT
D: NA; V: TRBV24-1; size: NA; J: TRBJ2-5; CDR3: CATSATGALGTQYF; DNA: TGTGCCACCAGTGCGACGGGGGCTCTTGGGACCCAGTACTTC
D: NA; V: TRBV7-8; size: NA; J: TRBJ1-1; CDR3: CASSSGLRNTEAFF; DNA: TGTGCCAGCAGCTCAGGCCTTAGGAACACTGAAGCTTTCTTT
D: NA; V: TRBV18; size: NA; J: TRBJ1-1; CDR3: CASSPGTANTEAFF; DNA: TGTGCCAGCTCACCTGGGACTGCGAACACTGAAGCTTTCTTT
D: NA; V: TRBV19; size: NA; J: TRBJ1-5; CDR3: CASRALVKGNQPQHF; DNA: TGTGCCAGCCGCGCCCTAGTGAAGGGCAATCAGCCCCAGCATTTT
D: NA; V: TRBV7-9; size: NA; J: TRBJ2-6; CDR3: CASSPQRDGANVLTF; DNA: TGTGCCAGCAGCCCCCAGAGAGATGGGGCCAACGTCCTGACTTTC
D: TRBD2; V: TRBV4-2; size: NA; J: TRBJ2-5; CDR3: CASSQTGTRGGQETQYF; DNA: TGTGCCAGCAGCCAAACCGGGACTCGGGGGGGGCAGGAGACCCAGTACTTC
D: TRBD2; V: TRBV6-5; size: NA; J: TRBJ2-1; CDR3: CASSVSGGAKFF; DNA: TGTGCCAGCAGCGTTAGCGGGGGGGCCAAGTTCTTC